The rows below give T cell receptor beta chains drawn from one sample of a study of blood T cell repertoires in COVID-19. The table came from immunoSEQ multiplex PCR; TCRdb's copy has only in-frame clones and leaves some out. Of 190,000 or so clones listed, around nine tenths were seen once; the top ten hold about 1%. Sequencing used peripheral blood. The receptors shown here come from a woman younger than 35 who had recovered from COVID-19. Each CDR3 is given without its conserved first and last residue.

V | CDR3
TRBV6-5 | ASSTEDIYGYT
TRBV5-1 | ASSYGQGGGYT
TRBV14 | ASSRKMGHNTEAF
TRBV20-1 | SASHLQGFFGYTEAF
TRBV5-3 | ARSLGLAGGTHDNEQF
TRBV4-1 | ASSQELAGQETQY
TRBV7-9 | ASSLVADRPSGANVLT
TRBV18 | ASSPYTGDTQY
TRBV4-1 | ASSQGQGTYEQY
TRBV2 | ASNDVGQGDKNIQY
TRBV7-8 | ASNPTGGMEKLF
TRBV13 | ASSLGLVDGDTQY
TRBV6-5 | ASTPTGRYEQY
TRBV19 | ASSVDRDYQETQY
TRBV7-9 | ASSLSLADEQF
TRBV19 | ASSIGGQAQH
TRBV7-2 | ASSFGTGSTDTQY
TRBV6-1 | ASSEEPGRMTQY
TRBV19 | ASSNGGTGGFWQPQH
TRBV7-8 | ASSAPGQGVYEQF
TRBV6-5 | ASCLARSTDTQY
TRBV7-8 | ASSLVAREQY
TRBV11-2 | ASSSLGGDFSYNEQF
TRBV2 | ASKGQGVKWETQY
TRBV15 | ATSRDQLAVGGEQY
TRBV9 | ASSPLAGGQETQY
TRBV9 | ASSPTRGRSGTEAF
TRBV6-2/TRBV6-3 | ASSYGVFYSNQPQH
TRBV19 | ASSIDRDRRISTNEKLF
TRBV6-2/TRBV6-3 | ASSPYRGVGELF
TRBV7-2 | ASSIGTGGQPQH
TRBV2 | ASSDRGQGYETQY
TRBV9 | ASSLAGPPGNIQY
TRBV6-4 | ASSESSTDTQY
TRBV19 | ATNPRGTTLAKNIQY
TRBV18 | ASSPRRSEDGYT
TRBV7-2 | ASSLFGGGNTDTQY
TRBV2 | ASTALTSFEAKLF
TRBV18 | ASSYDISGANVLT
TRBV18 | ASSPQTLTTNYGYT
TRBV6-1 | ASSESGRIQPQH
TRBV11-3 | ASSLGIRDSTYEQY
TRBV3-1/TRBV3-2 | ASSRPGLNTEAF
TRBV14 | ASSQRGGMNTEAF
TRBV7-2 | ASSFGWLDSEAF
TRBV27 | ASSLGGGAIREQY
TRBV5-1 | ASSPVPQYGYT
TRBV7-3 | ASSFGGRGPDTQY
TRBV5-6 | ASSSTGSAWQY
TRBV19 | ASSLLREAF
TRBV10-3 | AISESTGATSGNTIY
TRBV7-2 | ASSGRQGALGTQY